This T cell receptor (beta chain) originates from a study of cytomegalovirus exposure and HLA in healthy donors. For this clone: The antigen is unknown.

With 60 Vbeta and 13 Jbeta primers, the PCR was carried out. The method was immunoSEQ multiplex PCR; TCRdb's version includes in-frame clones alone and lacks a portion of them. The table records roughly 130,000 clones, 75% to 85% of them present only once. This CDR3 has 13 amino acids. Germline values: CDR1 SGHNT, CDR2 YYREEE (reference sequence). V gave up 4 bases and J gave up 1 base, with 9 bases separating them. Study-wide results and caveats: Some V segments, including TRBV6-2 and TRBV6-3, were excluded as indistinguishable. A later analysis found most CMV-associated TCR beta chains apparently HLA-restricted. Associated with cytomegalovirus, according to the listing, were around 160 TCR beta chains.

The TCR originated in a girl aged 2 to 9 in good health and CMV-seronegative. The genes are TRBV5-4 and TRBJ2-7; D unresolved. The sequenced material came from PBMCs. CDR3 sequence: CASSHQISYEQYF. CDR3 nucleotides: TGTGCCAGCAGCCATCAGATTTCCTACGAGCAGTACTTC.